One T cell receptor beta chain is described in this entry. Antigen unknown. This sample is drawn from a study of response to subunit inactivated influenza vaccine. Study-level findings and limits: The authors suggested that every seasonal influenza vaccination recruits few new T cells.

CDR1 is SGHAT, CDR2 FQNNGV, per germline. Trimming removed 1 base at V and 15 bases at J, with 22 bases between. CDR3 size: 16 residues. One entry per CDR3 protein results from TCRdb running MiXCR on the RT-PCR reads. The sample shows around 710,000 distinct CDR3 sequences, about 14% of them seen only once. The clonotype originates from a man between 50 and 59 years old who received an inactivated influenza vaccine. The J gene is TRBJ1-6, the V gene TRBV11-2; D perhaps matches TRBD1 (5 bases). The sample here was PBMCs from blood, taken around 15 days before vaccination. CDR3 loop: CASSLGGWVSPLHLHF. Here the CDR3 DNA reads TGTGCCAGCAGCTTAGGGGGGTGGGTCTCACCCCTCCACCTCCACTTT.